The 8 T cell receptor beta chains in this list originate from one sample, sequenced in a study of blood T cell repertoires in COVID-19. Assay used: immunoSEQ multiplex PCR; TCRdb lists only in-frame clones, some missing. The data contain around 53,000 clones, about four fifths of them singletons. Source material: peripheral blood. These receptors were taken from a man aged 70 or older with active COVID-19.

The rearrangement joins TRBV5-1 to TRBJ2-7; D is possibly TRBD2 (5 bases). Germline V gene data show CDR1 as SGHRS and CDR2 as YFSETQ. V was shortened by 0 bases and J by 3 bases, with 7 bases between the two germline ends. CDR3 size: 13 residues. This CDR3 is CASSLGLFYEQYF. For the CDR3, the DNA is TGCGCCAGCAGCTTGGGACTATTCTACGAGCAGTACTTC.

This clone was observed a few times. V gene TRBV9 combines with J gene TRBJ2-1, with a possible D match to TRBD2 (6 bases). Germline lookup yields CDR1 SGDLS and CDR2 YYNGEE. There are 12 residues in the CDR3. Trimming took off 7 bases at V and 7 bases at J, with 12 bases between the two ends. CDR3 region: CASSVGRNEQFF. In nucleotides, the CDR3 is TGTGCCAGCTCCGTAGGGAGGAATGAGCAGTTCTTC.

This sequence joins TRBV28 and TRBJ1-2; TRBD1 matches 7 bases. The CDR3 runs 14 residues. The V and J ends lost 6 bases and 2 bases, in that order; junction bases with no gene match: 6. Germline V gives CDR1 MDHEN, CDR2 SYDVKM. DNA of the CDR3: TGTGCCAGCAGGGAACCGACAGGGAACTATGGCTACACCTTC. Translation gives CASREPTGNYGYTF.

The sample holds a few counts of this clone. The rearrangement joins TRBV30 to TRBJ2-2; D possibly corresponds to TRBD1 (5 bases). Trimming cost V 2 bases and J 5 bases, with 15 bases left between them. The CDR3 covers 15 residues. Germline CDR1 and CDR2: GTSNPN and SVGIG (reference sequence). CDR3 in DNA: TGTGCCTGGAGTCCCAGGGCTTTGAAAACCGGGGAGCTGTTTTTT. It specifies CAWSPRALKTGELFF.

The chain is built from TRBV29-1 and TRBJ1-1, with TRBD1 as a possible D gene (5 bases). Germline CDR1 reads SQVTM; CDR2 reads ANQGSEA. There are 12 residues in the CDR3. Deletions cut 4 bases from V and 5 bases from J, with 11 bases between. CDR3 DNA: TGCAGCGTTGGACAGTCTCGGACTGAAGCTTTCTTT. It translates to CSVGQSRTEAFF.

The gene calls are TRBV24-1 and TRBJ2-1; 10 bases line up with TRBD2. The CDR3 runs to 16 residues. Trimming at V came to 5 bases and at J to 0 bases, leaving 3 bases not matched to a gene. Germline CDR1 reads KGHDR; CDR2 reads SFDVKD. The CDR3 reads CATSAPSGSSYNEQFF. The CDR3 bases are TGTGCCACCAGTGCCCCTAGCGGGAGCTCCTACAATGAGCAGTTCTTC.

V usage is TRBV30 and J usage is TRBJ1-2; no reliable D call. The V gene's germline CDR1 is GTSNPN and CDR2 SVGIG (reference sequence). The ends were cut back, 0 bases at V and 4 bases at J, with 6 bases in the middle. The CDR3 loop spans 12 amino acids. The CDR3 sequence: CAWSVSGYGYTF. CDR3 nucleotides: TGTGCCTGGAGTGTGTCAGGCTATGGCTACACCTTC.

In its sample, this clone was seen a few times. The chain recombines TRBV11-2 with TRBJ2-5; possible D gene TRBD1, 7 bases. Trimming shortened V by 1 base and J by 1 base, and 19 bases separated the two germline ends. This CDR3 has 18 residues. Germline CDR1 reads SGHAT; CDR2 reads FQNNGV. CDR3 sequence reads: CASSLGFSQGGLQETQYF. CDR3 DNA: TGTGCCAGCAGCTTAGGGTTTAGTCAGGGGGGCCTCCAAGAGACCCAGTACTTC.